This entry features one T cell receptor (beta chain) sequence. The table came from immunoSEQ multiplex PCR; TCRdb's copy has only in-frame clones and leaves some out. Of some 350,000 clones in the sample, 80% to 90% are singletons; the top ten hold under 4%. Seattle enrolled patients during active infection and tracked them longitudinally. The entry originates in a study of blood T cell repertoires in COVID-19. Study-level information: The United States, Italy and Spain supplied acute and convalescent COVID-19 samples.

CDR3 size: 14 residues. J gave up 9 bases and V 5 bases, and 8 bases lay outside the gene matches. From germline, CDR1 is LNHDA and CDR2 SQIVND (reference sequence). The chain combines TRBV19 with TRBJ2-1; TRBD2 matches 9 bases. This receptor was taken from a woman younger than 45 with COVID-19, enrolled during active disease. The sample comprised peripheral blood. The CDR3 loop reads CASSLLAGAPEQFF. CDR3 in DNA: TGTGCCAGTAGTCTGTTAGCGGGAGCCCCTGAGCAGTTCTTC.